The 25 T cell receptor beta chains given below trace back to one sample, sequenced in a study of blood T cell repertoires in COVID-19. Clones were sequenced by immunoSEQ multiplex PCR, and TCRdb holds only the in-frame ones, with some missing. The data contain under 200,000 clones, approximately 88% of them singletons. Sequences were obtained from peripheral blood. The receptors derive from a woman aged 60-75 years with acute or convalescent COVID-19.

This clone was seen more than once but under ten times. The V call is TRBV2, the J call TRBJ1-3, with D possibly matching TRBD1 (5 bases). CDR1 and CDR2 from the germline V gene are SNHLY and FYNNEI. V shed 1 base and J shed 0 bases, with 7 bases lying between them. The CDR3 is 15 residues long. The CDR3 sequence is CASSEDRLSGNTIYF. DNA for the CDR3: TGTGCCAGCAGTGAAGACAGGCTCTCTGGAAACACCATATATTTT.

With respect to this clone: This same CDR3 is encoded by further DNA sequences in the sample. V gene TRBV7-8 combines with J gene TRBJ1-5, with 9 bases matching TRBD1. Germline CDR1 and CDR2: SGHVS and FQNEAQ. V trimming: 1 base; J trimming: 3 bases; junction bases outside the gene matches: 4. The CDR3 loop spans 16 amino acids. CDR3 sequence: CASSLEGQGFNQPQHF. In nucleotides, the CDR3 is TGTGCCAGCAGCTTAGAGGGACAGGGCTTCAATCAGCCCCAGCATTTT.

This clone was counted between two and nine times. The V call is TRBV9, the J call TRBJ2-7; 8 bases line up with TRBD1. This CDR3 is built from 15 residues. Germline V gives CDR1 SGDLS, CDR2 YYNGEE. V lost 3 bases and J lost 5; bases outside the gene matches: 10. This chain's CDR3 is CASSALGQGLDEQYF. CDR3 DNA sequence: TGTGCCAGCAGCGCCCTTGGACAGGGATTAGACGAGCAGTACTTC.

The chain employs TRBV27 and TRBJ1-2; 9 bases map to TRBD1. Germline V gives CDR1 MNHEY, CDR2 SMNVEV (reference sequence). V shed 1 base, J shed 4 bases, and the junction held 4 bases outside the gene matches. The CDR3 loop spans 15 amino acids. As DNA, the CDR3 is TGTGCCAGCAGTTTATTGGGACAGGGTGCCTATGGCTACACCTTC. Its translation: CASSLLGQGAYGYTF.

DNA of the CDR3: TGTGCCAGCAGCCAACGGACAGACTATGGCTACACCTTC. Translating gives CASSQRTDYGYTF. The gene calls are TRBV3-1 (or the pseudogene TRBV3-2) and TRBJ1-2; D perhaps matches TRBD1 (6 bases). Germline V gives CDR1 LGHDT, CDR2 YNNKEL (reference sequence). V was clipped by 2 bases and J by 3 bases, with 7 bases between them. The CDR3 covers 13 residues.

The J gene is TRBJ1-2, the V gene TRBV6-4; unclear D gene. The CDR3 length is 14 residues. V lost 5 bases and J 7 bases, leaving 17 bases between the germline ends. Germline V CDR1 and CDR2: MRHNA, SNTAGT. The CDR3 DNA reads TGTGCCAGCAGTTCGCGTCGTCTACTGAGTGGCTACACCTTC. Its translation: CASSSRRLLSGYTF.

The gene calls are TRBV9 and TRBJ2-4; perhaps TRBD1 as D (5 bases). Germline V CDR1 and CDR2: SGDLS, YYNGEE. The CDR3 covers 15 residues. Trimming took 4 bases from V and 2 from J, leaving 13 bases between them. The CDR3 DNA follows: TGTGCCAGCAGCCTTAGAGACAGCACCAAAAACATTCAGTACTTC. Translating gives CASSLRDSTKNIQYF.

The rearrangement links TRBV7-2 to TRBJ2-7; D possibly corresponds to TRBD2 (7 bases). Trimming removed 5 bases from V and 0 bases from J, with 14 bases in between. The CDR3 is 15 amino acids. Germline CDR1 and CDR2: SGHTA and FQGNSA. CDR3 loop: CASSLRGASSYEQYF. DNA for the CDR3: TGTGCCAGCAGCCTCCGGGGGGCTAGCTCCTACGAGCAGTACTTC.

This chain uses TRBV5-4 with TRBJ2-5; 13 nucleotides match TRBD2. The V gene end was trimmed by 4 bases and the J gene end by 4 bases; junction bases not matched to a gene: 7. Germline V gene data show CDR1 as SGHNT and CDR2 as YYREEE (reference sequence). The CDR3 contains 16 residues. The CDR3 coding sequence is TGTGCCAGCAGCCCCACTAGCGGGGGGGCTCGAGAGACCCAGTACTTC. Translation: CASSPTSGGARETQYF.

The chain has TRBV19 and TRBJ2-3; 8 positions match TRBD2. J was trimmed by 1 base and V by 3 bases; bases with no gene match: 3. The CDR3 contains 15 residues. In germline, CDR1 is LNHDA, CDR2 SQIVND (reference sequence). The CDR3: CASSIGAGGTDTQYF. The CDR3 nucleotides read TGTGCCAGTAGTATCGGAGCGGGGGGCACAGATACGCAGTATTTT.

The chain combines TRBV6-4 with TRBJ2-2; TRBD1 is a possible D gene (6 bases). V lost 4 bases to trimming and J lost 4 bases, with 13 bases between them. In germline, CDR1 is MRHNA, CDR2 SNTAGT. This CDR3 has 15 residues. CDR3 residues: CASSVRGEGTGELFF. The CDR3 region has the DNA TGTGCCAGCAGTGTCAGGGGCGAGGGCACCGGGGAGCTGTTTTTT.

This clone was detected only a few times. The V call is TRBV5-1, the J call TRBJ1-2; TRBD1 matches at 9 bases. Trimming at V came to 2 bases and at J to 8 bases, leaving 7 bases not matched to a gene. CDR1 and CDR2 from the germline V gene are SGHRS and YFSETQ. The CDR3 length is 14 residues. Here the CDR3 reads CASSLQGAVPGYTF. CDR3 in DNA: TGCGCCAGCAGCTTACAGGGGGCGGTTCCAGGCTACACCTTC. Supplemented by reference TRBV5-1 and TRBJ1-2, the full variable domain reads KAGVTQTPRYLIKTRGQQVTLSCSPISGHRSVSWYQQTPGQGLQFLFEYFSETQRNKGNFPGRFSGRQFSNSRSEMNVSTLELGDSALYLCASSLQGAVPGYTFGSGTRLTVV.

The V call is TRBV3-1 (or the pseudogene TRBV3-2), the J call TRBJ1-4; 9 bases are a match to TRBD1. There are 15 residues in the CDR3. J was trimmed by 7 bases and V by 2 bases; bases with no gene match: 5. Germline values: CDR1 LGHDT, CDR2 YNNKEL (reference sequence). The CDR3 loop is CASSQTGGKGEKLFF. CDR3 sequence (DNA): TGTGCCAGCAGCCAAACAGGGGGCAAGGGTGAAAAACTGTTTTTT.

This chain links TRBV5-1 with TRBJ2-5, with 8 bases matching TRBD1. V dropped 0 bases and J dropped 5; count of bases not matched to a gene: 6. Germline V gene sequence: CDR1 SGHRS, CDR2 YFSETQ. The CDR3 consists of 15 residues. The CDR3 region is CASSLGTGLRETQYF. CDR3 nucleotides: TGCGCCAGCAGCTTGGGGACAGGGCTGCGGGAGACCCAGTACTTC.

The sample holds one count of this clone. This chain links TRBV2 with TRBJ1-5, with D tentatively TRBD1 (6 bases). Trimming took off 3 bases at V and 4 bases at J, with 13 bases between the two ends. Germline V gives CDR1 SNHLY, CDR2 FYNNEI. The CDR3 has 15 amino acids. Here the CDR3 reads CASSDAQGWNQPQHF. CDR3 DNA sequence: TGTGCCAGCAGTGACGCCCAGGGGTGGAATCAGCCCCAGCATTTT.

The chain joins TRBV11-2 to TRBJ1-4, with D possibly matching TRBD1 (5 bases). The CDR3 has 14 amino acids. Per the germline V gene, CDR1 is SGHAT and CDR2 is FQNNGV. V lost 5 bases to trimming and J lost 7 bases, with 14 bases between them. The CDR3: CASSPAPGGEKLFF. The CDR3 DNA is TGTGCCAGCAGCCCAGCACCGGGGGGTGAAAAACTGTTTTTT.

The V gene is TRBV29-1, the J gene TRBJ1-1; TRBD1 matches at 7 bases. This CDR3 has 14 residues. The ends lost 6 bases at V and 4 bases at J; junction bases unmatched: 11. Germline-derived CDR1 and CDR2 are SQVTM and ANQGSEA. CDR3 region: CSVVMTGKGTEAFF. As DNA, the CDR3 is TGCAGCGTCGTAATGACAGGGAAGGGCACTGAAGCTTTCTTT.

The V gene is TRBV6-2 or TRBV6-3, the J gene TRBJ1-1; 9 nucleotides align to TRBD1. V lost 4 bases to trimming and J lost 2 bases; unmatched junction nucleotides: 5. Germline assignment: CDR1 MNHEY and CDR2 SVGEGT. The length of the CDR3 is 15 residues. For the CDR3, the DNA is TGTGCCAGCAGTTCCCCGGGACAGGGAAACACTGAAGCTTTCTTT. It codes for CASSSPGQGNTEAFF.

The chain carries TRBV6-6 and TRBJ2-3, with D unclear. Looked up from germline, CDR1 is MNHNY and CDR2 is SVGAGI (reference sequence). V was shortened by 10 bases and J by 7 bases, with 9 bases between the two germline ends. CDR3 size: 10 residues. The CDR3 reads CATGSNTQYF. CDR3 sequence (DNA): TGTGCCACCGGTAGTAATACGCAGTATTTT.

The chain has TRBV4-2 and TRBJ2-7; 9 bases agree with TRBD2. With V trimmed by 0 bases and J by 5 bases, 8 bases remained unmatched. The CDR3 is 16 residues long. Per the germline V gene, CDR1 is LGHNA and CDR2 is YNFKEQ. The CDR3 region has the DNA TGTGCCAGCAGCCAAGATGGGGCGGCGGGGGGGAACGAGCAGTACTTC. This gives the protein CASSQDGAAGGNEQYF.

CDR3 sequence reads: CSVGLAGTITDTQYF. CDR3 bases: TGCAGCGTTGGACTAGCGGGGACCATTACAGATACGCAGTATTTT. The V call is TRBV29-1, the J call TRBJ2-3, with 11 bases lining up with TRBD2. V lost 4 bases, J lost 3 bases, and 6 bases stayed unmatched. CDR3 length equals 15 residues. Germline-derived CDR1 and CDR2 are SQVTM and ANQGSEA.

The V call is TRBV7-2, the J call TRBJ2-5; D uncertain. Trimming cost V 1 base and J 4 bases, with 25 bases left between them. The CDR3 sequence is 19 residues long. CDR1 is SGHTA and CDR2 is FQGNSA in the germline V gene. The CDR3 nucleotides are TGTGCCAGCAGCTTAGTTCCCCAATCGGAGACGGCCCTTCTAGAGACCCAGTACTTC. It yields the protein CASSLVPQSETALLETQYF.

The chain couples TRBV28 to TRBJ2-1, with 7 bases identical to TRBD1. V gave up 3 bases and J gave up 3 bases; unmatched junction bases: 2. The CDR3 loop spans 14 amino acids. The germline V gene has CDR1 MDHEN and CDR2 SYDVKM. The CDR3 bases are TGTGCCAGCAGTTTGGGACAGTACTACAATGAGCAGTTCTTC. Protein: CASSLGQYYNEQFF.

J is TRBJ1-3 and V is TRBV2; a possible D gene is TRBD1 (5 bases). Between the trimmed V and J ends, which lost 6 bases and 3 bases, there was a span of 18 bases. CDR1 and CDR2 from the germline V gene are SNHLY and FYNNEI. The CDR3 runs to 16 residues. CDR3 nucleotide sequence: TGTGCCAGCAGCGGTGACAGCCCTGCTCTTGGAAACACCATATATTTT. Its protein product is CASSGDSPALGNTIYF.

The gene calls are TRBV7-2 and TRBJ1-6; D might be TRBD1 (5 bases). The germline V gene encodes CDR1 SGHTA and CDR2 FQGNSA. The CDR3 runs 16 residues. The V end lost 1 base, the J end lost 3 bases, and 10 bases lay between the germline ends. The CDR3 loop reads CASSLDRQGYNSPLHF. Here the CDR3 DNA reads TGTGCCAGCAGCTTAGATCGCCAGGGCTATAATTCACCCCTCCACTTT.